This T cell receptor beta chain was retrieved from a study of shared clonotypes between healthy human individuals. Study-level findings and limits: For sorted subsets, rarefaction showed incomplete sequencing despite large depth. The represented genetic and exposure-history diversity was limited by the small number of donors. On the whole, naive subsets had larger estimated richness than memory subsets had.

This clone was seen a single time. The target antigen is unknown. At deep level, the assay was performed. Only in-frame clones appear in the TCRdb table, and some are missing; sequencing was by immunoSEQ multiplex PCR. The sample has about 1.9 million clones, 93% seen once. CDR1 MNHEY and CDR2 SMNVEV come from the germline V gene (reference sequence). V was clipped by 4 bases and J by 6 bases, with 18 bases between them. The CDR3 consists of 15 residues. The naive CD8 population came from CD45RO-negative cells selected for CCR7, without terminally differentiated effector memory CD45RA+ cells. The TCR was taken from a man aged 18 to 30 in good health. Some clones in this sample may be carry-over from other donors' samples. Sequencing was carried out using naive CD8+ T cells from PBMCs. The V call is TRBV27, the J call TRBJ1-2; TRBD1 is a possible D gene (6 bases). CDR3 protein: CASSYRQTPGDGYTF. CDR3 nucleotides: TGTGCCAGCAGTTACCGACAGACCCCAGGGGATGGCTACACCTTC.